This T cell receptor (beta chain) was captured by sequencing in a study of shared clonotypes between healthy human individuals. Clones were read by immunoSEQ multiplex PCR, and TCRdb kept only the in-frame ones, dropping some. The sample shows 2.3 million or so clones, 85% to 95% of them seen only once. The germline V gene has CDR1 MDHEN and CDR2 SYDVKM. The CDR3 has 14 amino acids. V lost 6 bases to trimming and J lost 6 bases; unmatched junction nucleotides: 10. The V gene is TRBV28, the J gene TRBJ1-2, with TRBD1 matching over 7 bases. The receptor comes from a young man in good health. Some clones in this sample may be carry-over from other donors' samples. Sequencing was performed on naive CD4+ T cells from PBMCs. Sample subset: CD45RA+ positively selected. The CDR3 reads CASRLGTEGNGYTF. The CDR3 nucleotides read TGTGCCAGCAGACTCGGGACAGAAGGAAATGGCTACACCTTC.